The TCR beta chain described here comes from a study of blood T cells in healthy people across ages. No fewer than 7 million PBMCs went into each sample. Primers used in a second PCR of roughly 6 to 12 cycles were a sample-barcoded 5' primer and a J-beta primer mix. In TCRdb, the 5' RACE reads were re-called with MiXCR into one record per CDR3 protein. Found here are over 1,200,000 distinct CDR3 sequences, roughly 60% of them singletons; the top ten hold under 8.5%. The CDR3 is 12 amino acids. Trimming took off 3 bases at V and 6 bases at J, with 11 bases between the two ends. CDR1 and CDR2 from the germline V gene are SQVTM and ANQGSEA.

The rearrangement uses TRBV29-1 and TRBJ1-1; tentative D call: TRBD1 (6 bases). The TCR was taken from a man in his late teens or twenties in good health. The sequencing sample was made of blood. In DNA form, the CDR3 reads TGCAGCGTTGACGACAGGTTTGCTGAAGCTTTCTTT. Residues: CSVDDRFAEAFF.